This T cell receptor beta chain was retrieved from a study of T cell clonotyping in hematopoietic cell transplantation. On the study more broadly: Recipients' pretransplant samples followed cytoreduction. Overall study findings and caveats: No sorting was done, leaving CD4 and CD8 contributions mixed. Higher Inverse Simpson Index values in graft donor and pretransplant recipient predicted broader posttransplant TCR diversity. Recipient TCR diversity dropped after transplant; expanded clonotypes rose from day 30 to 180.

As to this clone: The antigen is undetermined.

Trimming removed 4 bases at V and 4 bases at J, with 7 bases between. The germline CDR1 and CDR2 sequences are SQVTM and ANQGSEA. The CDR3 extends over 11 amino acids. The time point was: recipient sample about 28 days before transplant, after cytoreduction. TCRdb keeps only in-frame clones here, not all; method: immunoSEQ multiplex PCR. The sample lists about 76,000 clones; roughly 95% were seen once. The TCR comes from a woman aged 50 to 60 with acute myeloid leukemia. Some clones in this sample may be carry-over from other donors' samples. The material sequenced was peripheral blood mononuclear cells, taken before stem cell transplant. V usage is TRBV29-1 and J usage is TRBJ1-2; D gene unclear. CDR3 residues: CSVVEPYGYTF. CDR3 DNA sequence: TGCAGCGTTGTTGAGCCCTATGGCTACACCTTC. Combining the CDR3 with reference TRBV29-1 and TRBJ1-2 gives the whole variable domain SAVISQKPSRDICQRGTSLTIQCQVDSQVTMMFWYRQQPGQSLTLIATANQGSEATYESGFVIDKFPISRPNLTFSTLTVSNMSPEDSSIYLCSVVEPYGYTFGSGTRLTVV.